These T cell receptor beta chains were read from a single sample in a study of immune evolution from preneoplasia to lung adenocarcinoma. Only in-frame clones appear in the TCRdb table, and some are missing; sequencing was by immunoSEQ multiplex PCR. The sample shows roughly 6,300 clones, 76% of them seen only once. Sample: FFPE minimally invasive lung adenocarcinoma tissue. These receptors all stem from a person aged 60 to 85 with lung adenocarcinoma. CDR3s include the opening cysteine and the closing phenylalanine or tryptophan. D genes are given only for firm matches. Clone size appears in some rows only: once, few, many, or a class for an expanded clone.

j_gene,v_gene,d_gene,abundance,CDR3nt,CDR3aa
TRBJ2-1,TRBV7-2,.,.,TGTGCCAGCAGCTCGATGTTCTGGGACGCTCCGTTCTTC,CASSSMFWDAPFF
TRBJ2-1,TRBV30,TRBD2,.,TGTGCCTGGAGTGAGGCTAGCGGCCTCAATGAGCAGTTCTTC,CAWSEASGLNEQFF
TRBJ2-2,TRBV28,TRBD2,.,TGTGCCAGCTCTTATAGCGGGAGGGGTAACACCGGGGAGCTGTTTTTT,CASSYSGRGNTGELFF
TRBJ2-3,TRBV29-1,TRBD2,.,TGCAGCGTCAAGCGGGAGGGCCTAGTAGATACGCAGTATTTT,CSVKREGLVDTQYF
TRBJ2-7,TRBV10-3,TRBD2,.,TGTGCCATCAGTGACACTAGCGGGAGGGCCCCCTCCTACGAGCAGTACTTC,CAISDTSGRAPSYEQYF
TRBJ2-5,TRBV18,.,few,TGTGCCAGCTCACCTGGGGAAGAGACCCAGTACTTC,CASSPGEETQYF
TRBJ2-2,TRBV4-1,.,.,TGCGCCAGCAGCCAAGATCATCAGGGAGAGCTGTTTTTT,CASSQDHQGELFF
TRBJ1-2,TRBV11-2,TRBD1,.,TGTGCCAGCAGCTTAGCCGGGACAGGGGCCTTCACCTTC,CASSLAGTGAFTF
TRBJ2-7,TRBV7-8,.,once,TGTGCCAGCAGCTTAGCGCTCATGCAGGAAAACTACGAGCAGTACTTC,CASSLALMQENYEQYF
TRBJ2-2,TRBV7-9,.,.,TGTGCCAGCAGCTTAGGCGCTAGGGGAAACACCGGGGAGCTGTTTTTT,CASSLGARGNTGELFF
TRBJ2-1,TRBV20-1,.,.,TGCAGCTATCAGGAGAGCAATGAGCAGTTCTTC,CSYQESNEQFF
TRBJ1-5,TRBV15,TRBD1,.,TGTGCCACCAGCAGAGACCCGGGAGACAGGGGGGGAAATCAGCCCCAGCATTTT,CATSRDPGDRGGNQPQHF
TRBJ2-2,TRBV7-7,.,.,TGTGCTAGCAGCTTGACAGTCACCGGGGAGCTGTTTTTT,CASSLTVTGELFF
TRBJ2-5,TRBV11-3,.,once,TGTGCCAGCAGCTTAGATGGTCCGGTCGGGGAGACCCAGTACTTC,CASSLDGPVGETQYF
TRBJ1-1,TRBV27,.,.,TGTGCCAGCAGTTTATCCAACTCGGCGGGTACTAAAGCTTTCTTT,CASSLSNSAGTKAFF
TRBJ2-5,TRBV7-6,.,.,TGTGCCAGCAGCCCCCCGGGGACAAGCCTTAGGGAGACCCAGTACTTC,CASSPPGTSLRETQYF
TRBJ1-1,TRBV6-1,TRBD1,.,TGTGCCAGCAGTGGACAGGGGGCTGACACTGAAGCTTTCTTT,CASSGQGADTEAFF
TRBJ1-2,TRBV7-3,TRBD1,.,TGTGCCAGCAGCCCGACAGGGGGCGCAGACTATGGCTACACCTTC,CASSPTGGADYGYTF
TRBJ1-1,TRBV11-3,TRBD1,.,TGTGCCAGCAGCTTAGGGGTCCGACAGGGGGAGATTGTTTTCTTT,CASSLGVRQGEIVFF
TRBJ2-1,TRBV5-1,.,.,TGCGCCAGCAGCCCCCATTCGGCGTCTGAGCAGTTCTTC,CASSPHSASEQFF
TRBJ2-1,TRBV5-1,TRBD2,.,TGCGCCAGCAGCTTGGGGCGGGGAAGCGGGAGGTTCTCAGGCGAGCAGTTCTTC,CASSLGRGSGRFSGEQFF
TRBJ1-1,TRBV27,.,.,TGTGCCAGCACCCGGGCTGGGAACACTGAAGCTTTCTTT,CASTRAGNTEAFF
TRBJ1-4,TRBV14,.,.,TGTGCCAGCAGCCAAGGGTGGGGCGGCGTCGAGGAAAAACTGTTTTTT,CASSQGWGGVEEKLFF
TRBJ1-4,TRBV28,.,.,TGTGCCAGCAGTTTATTTCCCCAGGGCCTGTTTTTT,CASSLFPQGLFF
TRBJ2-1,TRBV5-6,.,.,TGTGCCAGCAGCCCGGATATGGGGGCTACCTACAATGAGCAGTTCTTC,CASSPDMGATYNEQFF
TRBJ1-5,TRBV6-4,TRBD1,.,TGTGCCAGCAGTGAAGGGACAGGGTCTGCGAGCAATCAGCCCCAGCATTTT,CASSEGTGSASNQPQHF
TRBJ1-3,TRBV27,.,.,TGTGCCAGCAGTTTACAATTCTTGCAGGGGAGCACCATATATTTT,CASSLQFLQGSTIYF
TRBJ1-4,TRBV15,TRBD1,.,TGTGCCACCAGCAGATCGGGGACAGTGGGTGAAAAACTGTTTTTT,CATSRSGTVGEKLFF